The 19 T cell receptor beta chains below come from one sample, sequenced in a study of blood T cells in healthy people across ages. A J-beta primer mix and a sample-barcoded 5' primer were used in a second PCR of about 6 to 12 cycles. TCRdb itself ran the 5' RACE reads through MiXCR, one entry per CDR3 protein. The sample lists about a million distinct CDR3 sequences, just over 50% occurring once. The sequenced sample was blood. The source is a woman in her fifties or sixties in good health.

This clonotype showed up just once. The chain joins TRBV20-1 to TRBJ2-4; possible D gene TRBD2, 6 bases. The DNA matches TRBJ2-7 better at its end, which makes the J call doubtful. Germline V lookup: CDR1 DFQATT, CDR2 SNEGSKA (reference sequence). CDR3 length equals 14 residues. Written as DNA, the CDR3 is TGCAGTGGCGGTTCCGGGACTGCAACCTACGAGCAGTACTTC. Encoded protein: CSGGSGTATYEQYF.

In regard to this clonotype: The junction departs from germline at one end; a sequencing error may be responsible. The chain uses TRBV18 and TRBJ2-7; either TRBD1 or TRBD2 may supply D (5 bases each). The CDR3 runs to 16 residues. Per germline, CDR1 KGHSH and CDR2 LQKENI. The CDR3 reads CASPPNGGHPSYEQYF. CDR3 in DNA: TGTGCCAGCCCACCAAATGGGGGTCACCCTTCCTACGAGCAGTACTTC.

This clonotype has a handful of counts. The chain joins TRBV28 to TRBJ2-5; 8 bases are a match to TRBD1. The germline gives CDR1 MDHEN, CDR2 SYDVKM. J gave up 5 bases and V 2 bases, and 4 bases lay outside the gene matches. The CDR3 loop spans 14 amino acids. CDR3 region: CASSLRDRLETQYF. DNA of the CDR3: TGTGCCAGCAGTTTACGGGACAGGTTGGAGACCCAGTACTTC.

The rearrangement uses TRBV6-2 or TRBV6-3 and TRBJ2-1, with D maybe TRBD2 (6 bases). CDR1 and CDR2 from the germline V gene are MNHEY and SVGEGT. Between the trimmed V and J ends, which lost 8 bases and 0 bases, there was a span of 11 bases. This CDR3 region has 14 residues. The DNA of the CDR3 is TGTGCCAGCCTAGCGAGAAGCTCCTACAATGAGCAGTTCTTC. It yields the protein CASLARSSYNEQFF.

The chain has TRBV3-1 and TRBJ1-2; no clear D. The CDR3 contains 14 residues. Germline V gene lookup returns CDR1 LGHDT and CDR2 YNNKEL (reference sequence). With 3 bases removed from V and 1 base from J, the gap between germline ends came to 9 bases. The CDR3 is CASSQPPSNYGYTF. The CDR3 nucleotides read TGTGCCAGCAGCCAGCCCCCAAGTAACTATGGCTACACCTTC. The entire variable domain, with the rest obtained from reference TRBV3-1 and TRBJ1-2, is as follows: DTAVSQTPKYLVTQMGNDKSIKCEQNLGHDTMYWYKQDSKKFLKIMFSYNNKELIINETVPNRFSPKSPDKAHLNLHINSLELGDSAVYFCASSQPPSNYGYTFGSGTRLTVV.

The chain uses TRBV28 and TRBJ2-1, with D tentatively TRBD1 (6 bases). V dropped 7 bases and J dropped 8 bases, with 18 bases sitting between them. Germline CDR1 is MDHEN and CDR2 is SYDVKM. CDR3 length: 14 amino acids. CDR3 DNA sequence: TGTGCCAGCACCATCCAGGGGAGTATCGATGAGCAGTTCTTC. Translation: CASTIQGSIDEQFF.

This clonotype showed up just a few times. The chain recombines TRBV6-2 or TRBV6-3 with TRBJ2-7; D is unclear. The germline V and J ends were trimmed by 3 bases and 0 bases, with 3 bases remaining between them. This CDR3 has 12 residues. In germline, CDR1 is MNHEY, CDR2 SVGEGT. CDR3 coding DNA: TGTGCCAGCAGTTATCACTCCTACGAGCAGTACTTC. Its protein product is CASSYHSYEQYF.

V usage is TRBV6-1 and J usage is TRBJ2-7; tentatively, D is TRBD2 (6 bases). There are 19 residues in the CDR3. The germline V gene encodes CDR1 MNHNS and CDR2 SASEGT. V was pared by 2 bases and J by 2 bases, with 25 bases between. CDR3 in DNA: TGTGCCAGCAGTGAACTCCCGGCCCTTAGCGGCCTAGCCACCTACGAGCAGTACTTC. Residues: CASSELPALSGLATYEQYF.

The chain is built from TRBV4-3 and TRBJ2-7; D possibly uses TRBD1 or TRBD2 (5 bases each). The germline CDR1 and CDR2 sequences are LGHNA and YSLEER. This CDR3 is built from 17 residues. The ends were cut back, 0 bases at V and 4 bases at J, with 19 bases in the middle. The CDR3 region is CASSQDLSRDQPYEQYF. The CDR3 nucleotides are TGCGCCAGCAGCCAAGACTTGAGCCGGGACCAACCGTACGAGCAGTACTTC.

Written as DNA, the CDR3 is TGTGCCAGCAGCGCTATGGGACTAGCGGGTTACAATGAGCAGTACTTC. Protein: CASSAMGLAGYNEQYF. The chain couples TRBV7-2 to TRBJ2-5, with 12 bases lining up with TRBD2. Germline CDR1 SGHTA, CDR2 FQGNSA. J gave up 11 bases and V 5 bases, and 15 bases lay outside the gene matches. This CDR3 is 16 amino acids long.

This clonotype was seen a handful of times. The J gene is TRBJ2-7, the V gene TRBV7-2; 9 bases map to TRBD2. This CDR3 is 15 amino acids long. The ends lost 5 bases at V and 0 bases at J; junction bases unmatched: 5. The germline CDR1 and CDR2 sequences are SGHTA and FQGNSA. The CDR3 DNA reads TGTGCCAGCAGCGGACTAGCGTCAAGCTCCTACGAGCAGTACTTC. Residues: CASSGLASSSYEQYF.

This chain connects TRBV7-2 to TRBJ2-3, with D possibly being TRBD2 (5 bases). The germline gives CDR1 SGHTA, CDR2 FQGNSA. The V end was cut by 5 bases, the J end by 2 bases, with 17 bases between. There are 16 residues in the CDR3. The CDR3 DNA reads TGTGCCAGCAGCCGACGGGGTAGCGCTCCCACAGATACGCAGTATTTT. Translated: CASSRRGSAPTDTQYF.

This sequence joins TRBV10-3 and TRBJ1-5; no definite D call. Trimming cost V 4 bases and J 0 bases, with 7 bases left between them. Germline V gene sequence: CDR1 ENHRY, CDR2 SYGVKD. This CDR3 is built from 14 residues. The CDR3 bases are TGTGCCATCAGTGTGACAATTAGCAATCAGCCCCAGCATTTT. Translation gives CAISVTISNQPQHF.

The chain links TRBV28 to TRBJ1-2; no clear D gene. Germline V CDR1 and CDR2: MDHEN, SYDVKM. The CDR3 spans 17 residues. Deletions cut 3 bases from V and 5 bases from J, with 22 bases between. DNA of the CDR3: TGTGCCAGCAGTTTTGGGGAAGGCTCCGATATTTTGTATGGCTACACCTTC. As protein: CASSFGEGSDILYGYTF.

There are a few counts of this clonotype. The V call is TRBV4-1, the J call TRBJ2-7; D is unresolved. Per the germline V gene, CDR1 is MGHRA and CDR2 is YSYEKL. The CDR3 consists of 12 residues. V gave up 0 bases and J gave up 6 bases, with 6 bases separating them. CDR3 DNA: TGCGCCAGCAGCCAAGATCAGCGCGAGCAGTACTTC. Encoded protein: CASSQDQREQYF.

The CDR3 region is CASSNPAGYGYTF. For the CDR3, the DNA is TGTGCCAGCAGTAACCCGGCTGGCTATGGCTACACCTTC. The rearrangement joins TRBV6-5 to TRBJ1-2; D call uncertain. This CDR3 region has 13 residues. V lost 5 bases to trimming and J lost 4 bases, with 11 bases between them. Per the germline V gene, CDR1 is MNHEY and CDR2 is SVGAGI.

This clonotype was seen a handful of times. The chain uses TRBV20-1 and TRBJ2-5; TRBD2 is a possible D gene (5 bases). This CDR3 region has 12 residues. Trimming shortened V by 6 bases and J by 0 bases, and 8 bases separated the two germline ends. Germline V gene sequence: CDR1 DFQATT, CDR2 SNEGSKA (reference sequence). The CDR3 sequence is CSAQRNQETQYF. The CDR3 DNA follows: TGCAGTGCCCAGCGGAACCAAGAGACCCAGTACTTC.

V and J are TRBV28 and TRBJ2-7; D possibly matches TRBD1 or TRBD2 (5 bases each). V lost 4 bases to trimming and J lost 4 bases, with 14 bases between them. The CDR3 covers 14 residues. Germline V gene lookup returns CDR1 MDHEN and CDR2 SYDVKM. The CDR3 nucleotides are TGTGCCAGCAGTTCGGGACCTCAGCCTTACGAGCAGTACTTC. It encodes CASSSGPQPYEQYF. Combining the CDR3 with reference TRBV28 and TRBJ2-7 gives the whole variable domain DVKVTQSSRYLVKRTGEKVFLECVQDMDHENMFWYRQDPGLGLRLIYFSYDVKMKEKGDIPEGYSVSREKKERFSLILESASTNQTSMYLCASSSGPQPYEQYFGPGTRLTVT.

V gene TRBV4-1 combines with J gene TRBJ2-5; D gene unclear. The J call may be wrong; the DNA end is better matched by TRBJ2-7. The germline gives CDR1 MGHRA, CDR2 YSYEKL. This CDR3 comprises 16 residues. The CDR3 region is CASSQDPFPVAYEQYF. Written as DNA, the CDR3 is TGCGCCAGCAGCCAAGATCCGTTTCCGGTCGCCTACGAGCAGTACTTC.